These 27 T cell receptor beta chains were all obtained from the same sample, sequenced in a study of shared clonotypes between healthy human individuals (dated by TCRdb to the early 2020s). CD8 naive samples were obtained by positive selection for CCR7 among CD45RO-negative cells, yielding a CD45RA+CCR7+ population from which TemRA cells were excluded. The library was generated by the immunoSEQ multiplex PCR assay. TCRdb limited this immuneACCESS table to in-frame rearrangements with V and J called. A share of clones is missing; checked studies link under half to unresolved V genes, and the rest is unexplained. The sample table records about 2.2 million clones; 93% of these occur just once. 1.5% to 2% of the sample lies in the top ten. What was sequenced was naive CD8+ T cells from PBMCs. The cell subset or site label on this specimen signifies: CD45RA+CCR7+. These receptors originate from a man younger than 35 in good health. Some clones in this sample may be carry-over from other donors' samples.

The chain is built from TRBV12-1 and TRBJ2-7. TRBV12-1 is a documented pseudogene. CDR3 length equals 17 residues. The CDR3 is CASNPAPGSTGGHEQYF. As DNA, the CDR3 is TGTGCCAGCAACCCTGCCCCGGGATCAACAGGAGGCCACGAGCAGTACTTC.

V is TRBV5-3 and J is TRBJ1-1; D perhaps matches TRBD1 (6 bases). TRBV5-3 is given ORF status, its function remaining uncertain. The CDR3 extends over 16 amino acids. The ends were cut back, 4 bases at V and 7 bases at J, with 23 bases in the middle. The CDR3 DNA reads TGTGCCAGAAGCGTAGAATCAGGGGCCTACGGGGGTGAAGCTTTCTTT. It is translated as CARSVESGAYGGEAFF.

The V and J genes are TRBV28 and TRBJ2-3, with 8 bases aligning to TRBD2. This CDR3 spans 16 amino acids. Trimming took 3 bases from V and 2 from J; bases not matched to a gene: 7. CDR1 is MDHEN and CDR2 is SYDVKM in the germline V gene. The CDR3 protein is CASSFTLADNTDTQYF. The CDR3 DNA reads TGTGCCAGCAGTTTCACACTAGCGGATAACACAGATACGCAGTATTTT.

V is TRBV4-1 and J is TRBJ2-2; 7 nucleotides align to TRBD2. Germline-derived CDR1 and CDR2 are MGHRA and YSYEKL. The CDR3 length is 18 residues. V shed 1 base and J 1 base; nucleotides not matched to a gene: 9. In DNA, the CDR3 is TGCGCCAGCAGCCAAGTGGGCGCGGGAGCGGGGAACACCGGGGAGCTGTTTTTT. It yields the protein CASSQVGAGAGNTGELFF.

The J gene is TRBJ2-2, the V gene TRBV11-2; D not certain. The V end was cut by 1 base, the J end by 7 bases, with 13 bases between. The germline V gene encodes CDR1 SGHAT and CDR2 FQNNGV. This CDR3 spans 15 amino acids. The CDR3 here is CASSLVLSSRGELFF. The CDR3 DNA reads TGTGCCAGCAGCTTAGTTTTGAGTTCGCGCGGGGAGCTGTTTTTT. The complete variable domain, with remaining parts taken from reference TRBV11-2 and TRBJ2-2, reads EAGVAQSPRYKIIEKRQSVAFWCNPISGHATLYWYQQILGQGPKLLIQFQNNGVVDDSQLPKDRFSAERLKGVDSTLKIQPAKLEDSAVYLCASSLVLSSRGELFFGEGSRLTVL.

This clone was detected only once. V and J are TRBV27 and TRBJ2-7; TRBD2 matches 9 bases. V shed 5 bases and J 6 bases; nucleotides not matched to a gene: 14. CDR3 length: 16 residues. Germline V CDR1 and CDR2: MNHEY, SMNVEV (reference sequence). In DNA, the CDR3 is TGTGCCAGCAGTCACCTGGGGGTAGCGGGAGATGTCGAGCAGTACTTC. It translates to CASSHLGVAGDVEQYF.

The V gene is TRBV15, the J gene TRBJ2-3; TRBD2 agrees at 11 bases. Per the germline V gene, CDR1 is LNHNV and CDR2 is YYDKDF (reference sequence). This CDR3 has 17 residues. Trimming cost V 4 bases and J 1 base; bases outside gene matches: 7. CDR3 in DNA: TGTGCCACCAGCACGGGACTAGCGGAGTACCGCACAGATACGCAGTATTTT. It specifies CATSTGLAEYRTDTQYF.

Here the CDR3 DNA reads TGTGCCAGCAGCCGACGTGAAGGGGCCGGGGAGACCCAGTACTTC. This sequence encodes CASSRREGAGETQYF. V usage is TRBV5-4 and J usage is TRBJ2-5; a possible D gene is TRBD1 (5 bases). Trimming stripped 4 bases from V and 5 bases from J, with 18 bases between. Germline CDR1 SGHNT, CDR2 YYREEE (reference sequence). The CDR3 is made up of 15 amino acids.

The rearrangement links TRBV19 to TRBJ2-7, with 9 bases fitting TRBD2. This CDR3 comprises 15 residues. CDR1 and CDR2 from the germline V gene are LNHDA and SQIVND (reference sequence). Trimming at V came to 2 bases and at J to 3 bases, leaving 5 bases not matched to a gene. The CDR3 loop is CASSIWPSGIYEQYF. The CDR3 DNA is TGTGCCAGTAGTATATGGCCTAGCGGGATCTACGAGCAGTACTTC.

As regards this clone: The DNA is left out, because the CDR3 cannot be placed on it with certainty; the CDR3 is given as TCRdb lists it. The chain has TRBV28 and TRBJ1-1. The V gene's germline CDR1 is MDHEN and CDR2 SYDVKM. From its first to its last residue, the CDR3 has 16 amino acids. The CDR3 here is CASSLGTGLGNTEAFF.

The rearrangement uses TRBV5-1 and TRBJ2-7; 8 bases are a match to TRBD2. Per the germline V gene, CDR1 is SGHRS and CDR2 is YFSETQ. CDR3 length: 15 amino acids. Unmatched junction bases numbered 5, after V lost 3 bases and J lost 0 bases. Written as DNA, the CDR3 is TGCGCCAGCAGCTCCCCGGGGGGGGGCTCCTACGAGCAGTACTTC. Its protein product is CASSSPGGGSYEQYF.

The V and J genes are TRBV9 and TRBJ2-7, with D perhaps TRBD2 (6 bases). Per germline, CDR1 SGDLS and CDR2 YYNGEE. The CDR3 loop spans 16 amino acids. The V gene lost 4 bases and the J gene lost 5 bases, with 22 bases spanning the gap. The CDR3 nucleotides are TGTGCCAGCAGCCCAGCCCCTAGCGCCACCCCCCACGAGCAGTACTTC. Translation gives CASSPAPSATPHEQYF.

Concerning this clone itself: At one of its ends the junction is not consistent with the germline gene, which may arise from a read error. V gene TRBV28 combines with J gene TRBJ2-7; TRBD2 agrees at 10 bases. There are 14 residues in the CDR3. Germline V gene lookup returns CDR1 MDHEN and CDR2 SYDVKM. The CDR3 sequence is CASSLIPSGSPYVF. DNA of the CDR3: TGTGCCAGCAGTTTGATCCCTAGCGGGAGCCCCTACGTGTTC.

CDR3 in amino acids: CASSAPANEKLFF. In DNA form, the CDR3 reads TGTGCCAGCAGCGCCCCGGCCAATGAAAAACTGTTTTTT. This chain joins TRBV7-9 and TRBJ1-4; D unclear. CDR1 SEHNR and CDR2 FQNEAQ come from the germline V gene (reference sequence). Trimming cost V 5 bases and J 5 bases, with 9 bases left between them. The CDR3 extends over 13 amino acids. The complete variable domain, with remaining parts taken from reference TRBV7-9 and TRBJ1-4, reads DTGVSQNPRHKITKRGQNVTFRCDPISEHNRLYWYRQTLGQGPEFLTYFQNEAQLEKSRLLSDRFSAERPKGSFSTLEIQRTEQGDSAMYLCASSAPANEKLFFGSGTQLSVL.

J is TRBJ2-1 and V is TRBV6-1; D is possibly TRBD1 or TRBD2 (5 bases each). From germline, CDR1 is MNHNS and CDR2 SASEGT. The CDR3 consists of 14 residues. V lost 4 bases and J 8 bases, leaving 15 bases between the germline ends. CDR3 loop: CASSAGRGMDEQFF. The CDR3 DNA reads as TGTGCCAGCAGTGCGGGACGGGGTATGGATGAGCAGTTCTTC.

The chain carries TRBV5-1 and TRBJ2-1, with D perhaps matching TRBD1 or TRBD2 (5 bases each). V shed 7 bases and J shed 4 bases, with 21 bases lying between them. The CDR3 consists of 16 residues. The germline gives CDR1 SGHRS, CDR2 YFSETQ. This chain's CDR3 is CASRRGTAESYNEQFF. The CDR3 nucleotides read TGCGCCAGCCGAAGAGGGACGGCGGAATCTTACAATGAGCAGTTCTTC.

J is TRBJ1-2 and V is TRBV10-3; 8 bases align to TRBD1. Trimming cost V 3 bases and J 10 bases; bases outside gene matches: 13. CDR3 length: 15 residues. Germline CDR1 is ENHRY and CDR2 is SYGVKD. Here the CDR3 DNA reads TGTGCCATCAGTGACCTCACAGGGGGATCCGCACCCTACACCTTC. It yields the protein CAISDLTGGSAPYTF.

The rearrangement uses TRBV10-3 and TRBJ1-2; TRBD1 matches 12 bases. The CDR3 runs to 17 residues. Germline V gene data show CDR1 as ENHRY and CDR2 as SYGVKD. V lost 2 bases, J lost 8 bases, and 12 bases stayed unmatched. CDR3 in amino acids: CAISEQPPGQGARGYTF. For the CDR3, the DNA is TGTGCCATCAGTGAGCAACCCCCGGGACAGGGGGCGCGAGGCTACACCTTC.

The chain couples TRBV7-2 to TRBJ2-7; the D is unclear. Trimming pared 0 bases from V and 5 bases from J, leaving 5 bases between. Germline V gene data show CDR1 as SGHTA and CDR2 as FQGNSA. This CDR3 spans 12 amino acids. DNA of the CDR3: TGTGCCAGCAGCTTAGCCCCTAACGAGCAGTACTTC. Translation: CASSLAPNEQYF.

The table lists this clone with a few counts. The rearrangement joins TRBV5-6 to TRBJ2-7; D not certain. Per germline, CDR1 SGHDT and CDR2 YYEEEE. The length of the CDR3 is 12 residues. Trimming took off 1 base at V and 3 bases at J, with 5 bases between the two ends. DNA of the CDR3: TGTGCCAGCAGCTTGAACAACTACGAGCAGTACTTC. As protein: CASSLNNYEQYF.

The chain couples TRBV6-5 to TRBJ1-2, with TRBD1 matching 7 bases. The CDR3 has 15 residues. CDR1 MNHEY and CDR2 SVGAGI come from the germline V gene. V lost 2 bases to trimming and J lost 2 bases; unmatched junction nucleotides: 5. The CDR3 sequence is CASSYRRGLNYGYTF. In DNA form, the CDR3 reads TGTGCCAGCAGTTACAGGAGGGGGCTCAACTATGGCTACACCTTC.

The gene calls are TRBV27 and TRBJ2-7; tentatively, D is TRBD1 or TRBD2 (5 bases each). This CDR3 has 13 residues. V was trimmed by 4 bases and J by 6 bases, leaving 13 bases between them. Germline values: CDR1 MNHEY, CDR2 SMNVEV (reference sequence). CDR3 DNA sequence: TGTGCCAGCAGTTGGGACCGAGGGTCCGAGCAGTACTTC. Translated: CASSWDRGSEQYF.

J is TRBJ2-1 and V is TRBV7-9; the D gene could be TRBD1 or TRBD2 (5 bases each). CDR3 length: 17 amino acids. V shed 1 base and J shed 8 bases, with 21 bases lying between them. Germline V gene lookup returns CDR1 SEHNR and CDR2 FQNEAQ (reference sequence). CDR3 in DNA: TGTGCCAGCAGCTTAGACGGGGACGGGTGGTTCTCCGATGAGCAGTTCTTC. It yields the protein CASSLDGDGWFSDEQFF.

The J gene is TRBJ1-2, the V gene TRBV5-1; TRBD1 is a possible D gene (5 bases). CDR1 and CDR2 from the germline V gene are SGHRS and YFSETQ. V lost 0 bases and J lost 1, with 13 bases in between. CDR3 length equals 16 residues. The CDR3 protein is CASSLDRSLVNYGYTF. CDR3 DNA sequence: TGCGCCAGCAGCTTGGACAGGTCCCTCGTTAACTATGGCTACACCTTC.

V and J are TRBV5-4 and TRBJ2-7; D not certain. V lost 4 bases and J 4 bases, leaving 12 bases between the germline ends. CDR1 and CDR2 (germline): SGHNT, YYREEE (reference sequence). This CDR3 has 13 residues. The CDR3 here is CASSTAPLYEQYF. The CDR3 coding sequence is TGTGCCAGCAGCACCGCACCATTATACGAGCAGTACTTC.

The count of this clone is one. The rearrangement uses TRBV4-3 and TRBJ1-1; TRBD1 might be the D (5 bases). Germline V CDR1 and CDR2: LGHNA, YSLEER. The CDR3 is made up of 14 amino acids. V gave up 6 bases and J gave up 6 bases, with 17 bases separating them. Here the CDR3 reads CASSPGSGPAEAFF. CDR3 in DNA: TGCGCCAGCAGTCCAGGGTCAGGGCCCGCTGAAGCTTTCTTT.

This sequence joins TRBV4-3 and TRBJ2-5; D not certain. CDR3 length: 15 residues. Per the germline V gene, CDR1 is LGHNA and CDR2 is YSLEER. Trimming left V 0 bases short and J 0 bases short, with 8 bases between. CDR3 in amino acids: CASSQEVQYQETQYF. In DNA form, the CDR3 reads TGCGCCAGCAGCCAAGAGGTGCAGTACCAAGAGACCCAGTACTTC.